The source of this T cell receptor (beta chain) is a study of T-cell memory formation after mild COVID-19. Study findings and constraints: Those CD4+ clones that contracted were mainly in CM and EM (CD8+ ones in EMRA).

CDR3 length: 15 amino acids. CDR1 is GTSNPN, CDR2 SVGIG, per germline (reference sequence). V was shortened by 6 bases and J by 5 bases, with 22 bases between the two germline ends. Barcoded TCR alpha and TCR beta cDNA libraries with UMIs came from 5'RACE using constant-segment primers. MiXCR, run by TCRdb on the 5' RACE reads, gives a single entry per CDR3 protein. In the table there are 530,000 or so distinct CDR3 sequences, about 18% of which are singletons. As to this clonotype: The antigen remains unidentified.

The chain is built from TRBV30 and TRBJ2-5, with D uncertain. The sequencing sample was made of PBMCs or a T cell subset sorted from them (not recorded which). The clonotype originates from an adult woman who had mild COVID-19 (a few samples of this study predate the infection). Cell type and time point are not known. This CDR3 is CACLPGQTLQETQYF. In DNA, the CDR3 is TGTGCCTGCCTTCCGGGCCAGACCCTTCAGGAGACCCAGTACTTC. Drawing the rest from reference TRBV30 and TRBJ2-5, the complete variable domain is SQTIHQWPATLVQPVGSPLSLECTVEGTSNPNLYWYRQAAGRGLQLLFYSVGIGQISSEVPQNLSASRPQDRQFILSSKKLLLSDSGFYLCACLPGQTLQETQYFGPGTRLLVL.